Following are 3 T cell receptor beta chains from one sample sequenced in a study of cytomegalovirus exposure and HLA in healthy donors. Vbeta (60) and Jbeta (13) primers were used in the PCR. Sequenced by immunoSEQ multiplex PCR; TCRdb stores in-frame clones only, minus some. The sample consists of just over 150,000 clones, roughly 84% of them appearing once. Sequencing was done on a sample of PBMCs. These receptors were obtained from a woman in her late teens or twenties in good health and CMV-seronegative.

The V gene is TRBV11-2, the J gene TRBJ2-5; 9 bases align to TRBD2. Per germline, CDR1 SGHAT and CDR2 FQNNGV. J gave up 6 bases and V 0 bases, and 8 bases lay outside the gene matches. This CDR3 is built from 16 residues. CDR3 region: CASSLDMASGIQTQYF. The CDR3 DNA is TGTGCCAGCAGCTTAGATATGGCTAGCGGGATTCAGACCCAGTACTTC.

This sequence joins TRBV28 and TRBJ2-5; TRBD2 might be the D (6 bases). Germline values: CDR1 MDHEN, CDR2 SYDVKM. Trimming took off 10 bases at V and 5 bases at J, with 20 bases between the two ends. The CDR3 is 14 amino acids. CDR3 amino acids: CAIQSGRHGETQYF. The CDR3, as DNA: TGTGCCATCCAATCGGGGAGGCACGGCGAGACCCAGTACTTC.

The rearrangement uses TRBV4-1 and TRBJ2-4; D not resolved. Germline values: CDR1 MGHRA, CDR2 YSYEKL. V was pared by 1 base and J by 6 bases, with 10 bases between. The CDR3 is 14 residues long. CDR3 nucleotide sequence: TGCGCCAGCAGCCAAGCTACAGAGAGAAACATTCAGTACTTC. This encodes CASSQATERNIQYF.